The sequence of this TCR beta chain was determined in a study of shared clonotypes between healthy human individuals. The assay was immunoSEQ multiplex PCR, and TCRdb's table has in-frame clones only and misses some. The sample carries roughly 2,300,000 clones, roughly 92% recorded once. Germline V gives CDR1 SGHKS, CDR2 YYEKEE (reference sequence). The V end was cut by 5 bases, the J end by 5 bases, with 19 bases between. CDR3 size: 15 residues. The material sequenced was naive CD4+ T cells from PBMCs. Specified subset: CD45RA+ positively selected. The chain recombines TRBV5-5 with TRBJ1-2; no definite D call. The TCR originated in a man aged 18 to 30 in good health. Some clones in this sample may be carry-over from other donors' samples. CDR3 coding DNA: TGTGCCAGCAGGCTTCGGGGAACTCTATCTTATGGCTACACCTTC. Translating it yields CASRLRGTLSYGYTF.